Below are 29 T cell receptor beta chains sequenced from a single sample in a study of blood T cell repertoires in COVID-19. Sequencing was performed with immunoSEQ multiplex PCR; in TCRdb, only in-frame clones are kept and a portion is missing. The table has some 350,000 clones, around 89% seen once. Sample: peripheral blood. The receptors come from a man in his late teens or twenties with active or convalescent COVID-19.

The rearrangement links TRBV7-9 to TRBJ1-4; the D is unclear. The ends were cut back, 5 bases at V and 4 bases at J, with 14 bases in the middle. The CDR3 covers 15 residues. CDR1 is SEHNR, CDR2 FQNEAQ, per germline (reference sequence). CDR3 sequence: CASSPVTPSNEKLFF. The CDR3 DNA reads as TGTGCCAGCAGCCCAGTGACACCCAGTAATGAAAAACTGTTTTTT.

The CDR3 DNA reads TGTGCCAGCAGTGTCATACAGGGGGCAGAGACCCAGTACTTC. Protein: CASSVIQGAETQYF. This rearrangement joins TRBV7-9 to TRBJ2-5; 9 bases match TRBD1. Germline trimming cut 6 bases from V and 4 bases from J; bases unmatched to any gene: 6. From germline, CDR1 is SEHNR and CDR2 FQNEAQ (reference sequence). This CDR3 comprises 14 residues.

V and J are TRBV7-8 and TRBJ2-1; the D is unclear. V shed 6 bases and J shed 0 bases, with 6 bases lying between them. This CDR3 spans 13 amino acids. CDR1 is SGHVS, CDR2 FQNEAQ, per germline. The DNA of the CDR3 is TGTGCCAGCAGTCCCAGCTCCTACAATGAGCAGTTCTTC. Its protein is CASSPSSYNEQFF.

This clone has only a few counts. The chain joins TRBV6-5 to TRBJ1-1; a weak D match, TRBD1 (5 bases). The germline V and J ends were trimmed by 7 bases and 0 bases, with 12 bases remaining between them. The germline gives CDR1 MNHEY, CDR2 SVGAGI. The CDR3 length is 14 residues. CDR3 loop: CASTGRGMNTEAFF. The DNA of the CDR3 is TGTGCCAGCACAGGGAGGGGAATGAACACTGAAGCTTTCTTT.

The chain combines TRBV14 with TRBJ2-5; D remains ambiguous. Germline V gives CDR1 SGHDN, CDR2 FVKESK. Trimming pared 0 bases from V and 1 base from J, leaving 12 bases between. The CDR3 extends over 16 amino acids. DNA of the CDR3: TGTGCCAGCAGCCAAGATTGGAAAGGAGCCCAAGAGACCCAGTACTTC. Translating gives CASSQDWKGAQETQYF.

The rearrangement uses TRBV27 and TRBJ1-5; D is ambiguous. Germline CDR1 MNHEY, CDR2 SMNVEV (reference sequence). The CDR3 sequence is 13 residues long. Deletions cut 3 bases from V and 7 bases from J, with 10 bases between. The CDR3 region has the DNA TGTGCCAGCAGTTTGGTGGTCAGGCAGCCCCAGCATTTT. Its protein product is CASSLVVRQPQHF.

In nucleotides, the CDR3 is TGTGCCAGCAGCGTAACCAGCGGGGGGGCTAGGAATGAGCAGTTCTTC. It encodes CASSVTSGGARNEQFF. The chain recombines TRBV9 with TRBJ2-1; 10 bases map to TRBD2. J was trimmed by 7 bases and V by 1 base; bases with no gene match: 8. The CDR3 covers 16 residues. CDR1 and CDR2 (germline): SGDLS, YYNGEE.

The chain employs TRBV5-8 and TRBJ2-7; D is unclear. V was clipped by 0 bases and J by 0 bases, with 4 bases between them. Germline V gene data show CDR1 as SGHTS and CDR2 as YDEGEE. CDR3 length: 13 amino acids. The CDR3 reads CASSLGSSYEQYF. CDR3 bases: TGTGCCAGCAGCTTGGGCAGCTCCTACGAGCAGTACTTC.

V and J are TRBV9 and TRBJ2-5; the match to TRBD2 covers 9 bases. Trimming at V came to 0 bases and at J to 5 bases, leaving 8 bases not matched to a gene. The CDR3 is 16 amino acids. Germline CDR1 SGDLS, CDR2 YYNGEE. The DNA for the CDR3 is TGTGCCAGCAGCGTAGGTTTGCGGGGGGGAGTGGAGACCCAGTACTTC. Protein product: CASSVGLRGGVETQYF.

This clone was observed once. This rearrangement joins TRBV18 to TRBJ1-5; D possibly corresponds to TRBD1 (6 bases). The CDR3 extends over 16 amino acids. The V end was cut by 3 bases, the J end by 3 bases, with 15 bases between. Germline assignment: CDR1 KGHSH and CDR2 LQKENI. CDR3 sequence reads: CASSPPGTGTNQPQHF. CDR3 DNA sequence: TGTGCCAGCTCACCCCCAGGTACAGGGACCAATCAGCCCCAGCATTTT.

This clone was recorded a few times. V usage is TRBV24-1 and J usage is TRBJ1-2, with a weak D call TRBD1 (5 bases). In germline, CDR1 is KGHDR, CDR2 SFDVKD. Trimming removed 10 bases from V and 3 bases from J, with 11 bases in between. This CDR3 is 12 amino acids long. In DNA form, the CDR3 reads TGTGCCACGTCGGGGGAAGACTATGGCTACACCTTC. This gives the protein CATSGEDYGYTF.

This CDR3 reads CASSFGDEQYF. CDR3 sequence (DNA): TGTGCCAGCAGCTTCGGTGACGAGCAGTACTTC. V and J are TRBV5-6 and TRBJ2-7; D unresolved. The CDR3 consists of 11 residues. Per germline, CDR1 SGHDT and CDR2 YYEEEE. V was trimmed by 2 bases and J by 5 bases, leaving 5 bases between them.

The chain joins TRBV28 to TRBJ2-3, with 7 bases identical to TRBD2. V gave up 5 bases and J gave up 4 bases; unmatched junction bases: 15. CDR1 and CDR2 from the germline V gene are MDHEN and SYDVKM. The CDR3 is made up of 17 amino acids. The CDR3 sequence: CASSPPPPGGGADTQYF. In DNA, the CDR3 is TGTGCCAGCAGTCCACCCCCTCCGGGGGGTGGTGCAGATACGCAGTATTTT.

V gene TRBV4-3 combines with J gene TRBJ2-7; 8 bases line up with TRBD1. CDR1 and CDR2 from the germline V gene are LGHNA and YSLEER. V shed 0 bases and J 5 bases; nucleotides not matched to a gene: 9. The CDR3 is 16 amino acids. The CDR3 is CASSQDPNRGWDEQYF. The CDR3 nucleotides read TGCGCCAGCAGCCAAGATCCCAACAGGGGGTGGGACGAGCAGTACTTC.

The rearrangement uses TRBV6-5 and TRBJ1-3; no definite D call. The CDR3 has 16 residues. Trimming stripped 0 bases from V and 0 bases from J, with 9 bases between. The germline CDR1 and CDR2 sequences are MNHEY and SVGAGI. The CDR3 loop reads CASSYSPGVSGNTIYF. CDR3 nucleotides: TGTGCCAGCAGTTACTCGCCAGGTGTCTCTGGAAACACCATATATTTT.

This chain uses TRBV28 with TRBJ2-1; TRBD2 is a possible D gene (6 bases). Germline lookup yields CDR1 MDHEN and CDR2 SYDVKM. V was trimmed by 4 bases and J by 4 bases, leaving 14 bases between them. This CDR3 region has 15 residues. CDR3 nucleotides: TGTGCCAGCAGTTCCCGGCCTAGCGAGTACAATGAGCAGTTCTTC. Translation gives CASSSRPSEYNEQFF.

V is TRBV5-1 and J is TRBJ2-5; 9 bases map to TRBD1. CDR3 size: 13 residues. With V trimmed by 4 bases and J by 7 bases, 5 bases remained unmatched. Germline-derived CDR1 and CDR2 are SGHRS and YFSETQ. CDR3: CASSHRGLATQYF. The DNA for the CDR3 is TGCGCCAGCAGCCACAGGGGGCTGGCGACCCAGTACTTC.

This clone was seen only once. In nucleotides, the CDR3 is TGTGCCAGCAGTTCACTACTAGCGATTAGCTCCTACGAGCAGTACTTC. It specifies CASSSLLAISSYEQYF. This sequence joins TRBV6-2 or TRBV6-3 and TRBJ2-7; 7 nucleotides match TRBD2. The J segment lost 0 bases and the V segment lost 4 bases, leaving 9 bases of the junction unmatched. Germline V gene sequence: CDR1 MNHEY, CDR2 SVGEGT. This CDR3 contains 16 residues.

The rearrangement joins TRBV5-1 to TRBJ1-6, with a weak D call TRBD1 (5 bases). Trimming stripped 6 bases from V and 0 bases from J, with 10 bases between. CDR1 and CDR2 (germline): SGHRS, YFSETQ. This CDR3 is built from 15 residues. The CDR3 DNA is TGCGCCAGCACAACAGGAAGCTCCTATAATTCACCCCTCCACTTT. It encodes CASTTGSSYNSPLHF. The full variable domain, in which reference TRBV5-1 and TRBJ1-6 provide the parts outside the CDR3, is KAGVTQTPRYLIKTRGQQVTLSCSPISGHRSVSWYQQTPGQGLQFLFEYFSETQRNKGNFPGRFSGRQFSNSRSEMNVSTLELGDSALYLCASTTGSSYNSPLHFGNGTRLTVT.

Only one count was recorded for this clone. The chain couples TRBV19 to TRBJ1-1, with D hard to call. The ends were cut back, 3 bases at V and 1 base at J, with 15 bases in the middle. Germline loops: CDR1 LNHDA, CDR2 SQIVND (reference sequence). This CDR3 is built from 16 residues. The CDR3 region is CASSMILETTNTEAFF. DNA of the CDR3: TGTGCCAGTAGTATGATTTTAGAGACAACGAACACTGAAGCTTTCTTT.

This sequence joins TRBV24-1 and TRBJ2-1; TRBD1 matches 9 bases. The CDR3 totals 16 residues. The ends lost 3 bases at V and 5 bases at J; junction bases unmatched: 7. Germline V CDR1 and CDR2: KGHDR, SFDVKD. The CDR3 region is CATSDTGTGSDNEQFF. In nucleotides, the CDR3 is TGTGCCACCAGTGATACCGGGACAGGGTCCGACAATGAGCAGTTCTTC.

This clone was detected once. The same CDR3 arises from other DNA sequences in this sample as well. The chain is built from TRBV27 and TRBJ2-1, with a weak D call TRBD2 (6 bases). The V end was cut by 6 bases, the J end by 0 bases, with 9 bases between. CDR1 MNHEY and CDR2 SMNVEV come from the germline V gene (reference sequence). This CDR3 is built from 14 residues. The CDR3 spells CASSRGSSYNEQFF. DNA of the CDR3: TGTGCCAGCAGCCGGGGGAGCTCCTACAATGAGCAGTTCTTC.

CDR3 in amino acids: CASSFGSGTQYF. The CDR3 nucleotides read TGTGCCAGCAGTTTCGGGTCTGGGACGCAGTATTTT. The V and J genes are TRBV27 and TRBJ2-3, with D uncertain. Trimming pared 3 bases from V and 9 bases from J, leaving 10 bases between. Germline values: CDR1 MNHEY, CDR2 SMNVEV (reference sequence). The CDR3 has 12 amino acids.

The chain carries TRBV7-2 and TRBJ1-6; 7 nucleotides match TRBD1. J was trimmed by 3 bases and V by 7 bases; bases with no gene match: 6. Germline loops: CDR1 SGHTA, CDR2 FQGNSA. The length of the CDR3 is 15 residues. The CDR3 loop is CASMVGTVYNSPLHF. In DNA, the CDR3 is TGTGCCAGCATGGTCGGGACAGTCTATAATTCACCCCTCCACTTT.

This chain links TRBV4-1 with TRBJ1-1; a weak D match, TRBD1 (5 bases). Trimming left V 1 base short and J 0 bases short, with 15 bases between. This CDR3 is built from 17 residues. The germline V gene encodes CDR1 MGHRA and CDR2 YSYEKL. CDR3 nucleotides: TGCGCCAGCAGCCAAGGGGGCCCGGTGAAGATGAACACTGAAGCTTTCTTT. Its translation: CASSQGGPVKMNTEAFF.

The genes are TRBV18 and TRBJ1-1; the match to TRBD1 covers 8 bases. This CDR3 is built from 14 residues. With 3 bases clipped from V and 0 bases from J, the junction kept 0 bases outside the gene matches. Germline loops: CDR1 KGHSH, CDR2 LQKENI. The CDR3 is CASSPTGVNTEAFF. The CDR3 DNA follows: TGTGCCAGCTCACCGACAGGGGTGAACACTGAAGCTTTCTTT. Supplemented by reference TRBV18 and TRBJ1-1, the full variable domain reads NAGVMQNPRHLVRRRGQEARLRCSPMKGHSHVYWYRQLPEEGLKFMVYLQKENIIDESGMPKERFSAEFPKEGPSILRIQQVVRGDSAAYFCASSPTGVNTEAFFGQGTRLTVV.

The genes are TRBV27 and TRBJ1-4, with D perhaps matching TRBD1 (5 bases). This CDR3 has 14 amino acids. The germline V gene encodes CDR1 MNHEY and CDR2 SMNVEV (reference sequence). V was clipped by 3 bases and J by 7 bases, with 12 bases between them. The CDR3 loop is CASSFMGGGEKLFF. The CDR3 coding sequence is TGTGCCAGCAGTTTTATGGGGGGAGGTGAAAAACTGTTTTTT.

The V call is TRBV4-3, the J call TRBJ2-2; no reliable D call. V lost 3 bases, J lost 6 bases, and 5 bases lay in between. The CDR3 extends over 12 amino acids. Germline V gene data show CDR1 as LGHNA and CDR2 as YSLEER. In nucleotides, the CDR3 is TGCGCCAGCAGCCAGCCAGCCGGGGAGCTGTTTTTT. Its translation: CASSQPAGELFF.

The chain recombines TRBV24-1 with TRBJ2-1, with TRBD1 matching 10 bases. CDR1 is KGHDR, CDR2 SFDVKD, per germline. J gave up 6 bases and V 3 bases, and 7 bases lay outside the gene matches. The CDR3 length is 16 residues. The CDR3 protein is CATSDTGTGVVNEQFF. Written as DNA, the CDR3 is TGTGCCACCAGTGATACCGGGACAGGGGTAGTCAATGAGCAGTTCTTC.